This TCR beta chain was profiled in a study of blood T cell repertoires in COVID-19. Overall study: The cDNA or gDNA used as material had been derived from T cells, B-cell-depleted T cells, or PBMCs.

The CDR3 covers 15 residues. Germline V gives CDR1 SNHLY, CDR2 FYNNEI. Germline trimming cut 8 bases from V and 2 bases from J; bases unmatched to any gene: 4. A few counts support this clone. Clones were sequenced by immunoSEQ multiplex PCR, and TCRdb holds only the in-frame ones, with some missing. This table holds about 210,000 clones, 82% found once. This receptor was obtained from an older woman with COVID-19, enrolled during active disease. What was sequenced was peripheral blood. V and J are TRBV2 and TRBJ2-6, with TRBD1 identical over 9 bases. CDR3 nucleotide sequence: TGTGCCAGCCAACAGGGGGCAGCTGGGGCCAACGTCCTGACTTTC. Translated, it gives CASQQGAAGANVLTF.